The clone carrying this T cell receptor (beta chain) has ten or more counts. The antigen remains undetermined. This entry belongs to a study of response to subunit inactivated influenza vaccine. Study-wide points: Authors suggested each seasonal influenza vaccination recruits few new T cells.

The CDR3 covers 14 residues. The germline V gene encodes CDR1 SNHLY and CDR2 FYNNEI. Trimming removed 7 bases from V and 0 bases from J; junction bases left unmatched: 6. TCRdb analysed the RT-PCR reads with MiXCR anew, one entry per CDR3 protein. The sample has 500,000 to 550,000 distinct CDR3 sequences, approximately 7.2% seen once. The V and J genes are TRBV2 and TRBJ2-7; TRBD1 matches at 7 bases. Source: PBMCs from blood, taken about 24 months after vaccination. The clonotype was recovered from a man between 50 and 75 years old who received an inactivated influenza vaccine. This CDR3 reads CASKPGQSSYEQYF. The CDR3 region has the DNA TGTGCCAGCAAACCGGGACAGAGCTCCTACGAGCAGTACTTC.